What follows are 3 T cell receptor beta chains derived from one specimen sequenced in a study of CD8+CD57+ T cells in acquired aplastic anemia. Profiling of TCR beta VDJ combinations and CDR3 sequences used genomic DNA as template. Each CDR3 protein gets one entry after TCRdb re-called the reads with MiXCR. The sample shows under 350,000 distinct CDR3 sequences, under 65% of them seen only once. Individuals selected for sequencing had exhibited CD8+CD57+ cell expansion on flow cytometry. Sequencing was performed on sorted CD4+, CD8+, or CD8+CD57+ T cells (not recorded which) from PBMCs. Receptor source: a human donor with aplastic anemia.

This clonotype has ten or more counts. The rearrangement uses TRBV7-6 and TRBJ1-1, with TRBD1 matching 8 bases. The CDR3 is made up of 14 amino acids. V lost 7 bases to trimming and J lost 5 bases; unmatched junction nucleotides: 9. CDR1 and CDR2 (germline): SGHVS, FNYEAQ. CDR3: CASKVQGASTEAFF. In nucleotides, the CDR3 is TGTGCCAGCAAGGTGCAGGGGGCGTCTACTGAAGCTTTCTTT.

This clonotype was observed at least ten times. The chain employs TRBV4-1 and TRBJ2-5; 10 bases match TRBD2. The CDR3 is 16 amino acids. J gave up 4 bases and V 3 bases, and 8 bases lay outside the gene matches. CDR1 and CDR2 (germline): MGHRA, YSYEKL. The DNA of the CDR3 is TGCGCCAGCAGCCAGGCAGCGGGGGGGCCGGGAGAGACCCAGTACTTC. Residues: CASSQAAGGPGETQYF.

This clonotype occurred a few times. The rearrangement uses TRBV5-1 and TRBJ1-6; 7 bases match TRBD1. V was clipped by 3 bases and J by 7 bases; unmatched bases: 10. In germline, CDR1 is SGHRS, CDR2 YFSETQ. The CDR3 totals 16 residues. The CDR3 protein is CASSSSRQGGNSPLHF. CDR3 coding DNA: TGCGCCAGCAGCTCCTCCCGACAGGGCGGGAATTCACCCCTCCACTTT.